A single sample is the source of the 4 T cell receptor beta chains below, sequenced in a study of cytomegalovirus exposure and HLA in healthy donors. The protocol was immunoSEQ multiplex PCR, while the TCRdb copy is restricted to in-frame clones and leaves out a portion. The sample yields some 240,000 clones, around 87% seen once. The sample was PBMCs. These receptor sequences come from a woman in her late teens or twenties in good health and CMV-seropositive.

This clone appeared a single time. This chain joins TRBV6-6 and TRBJ2-3, with a possible D match to TRBD2 (5 bases). The germline V gene has CDR1 MNHNY and CDR2 SVGAGI (reference sequence). The V gene lost 6 bases and the J gene lost 7 bases, with 14 bases spanning the gap. This CDR3 contains 13 residues. The CDR3 DNA is TGTGCCAGCAGATGGTCCCTCGGGAATACGCAGTATTTT. Protein sequence: CASRWSLGNTQYF.

This chain joins TRBV11-2 and TRBJ2-3; 7 bases fit TRBD2. V gave up 6 bases and J gave up 6 bases; unmatched junction bases: 3. This CDR3 is built from 12 residues. Germline CDR1 is SGHAT and CDR2 is FQNNGV. The CDR3, as DNA: TGTGCCAGCAGTCGGGGGGAGGATACGCAGTATTTT. Protein: CASSRGEDTQYF.

The chain uses TRBV28 and TRBJ1-5, with a weak D call TRBD1 (6 bases). Deletions cut 2 bases from V and 3 bases from J, with 8 bases between. CDR1 MDHEN and CDR2 SYDVKM come from the germline V gene. CDR3 length: 14 residues. The CDR3 DNA is TGTGCCAGCAGTTTAGAGGGGGACAATCAGCCCCAGCATTTT. It encodes CASSLEGDNQPQHF. Combining the CDR3 with reference TRBV28 and TRBJ1-5 gives the whole variable domain DVKVTQSSRYLVKRTGEKVFLECVQDMDHENMFWYRQDPGLGLRLIYFSYDVKMKEKGDIPEGYSVSREKKERFSLILESASTNQTSMYLCASSLEGDNQPQHFGDGTRLSIL.

This chain links TRBV5-6 with TRBJ1-2; a possible D gene is TRBD1 (6 bases). Trimming shortened V by 0 bases and J by 6 bases, and 9 bases separated the two germline ends. CDR3 length: 13 amino acids. Germline values: CDR1 SGHDT, CDR2 YYEEEE. This CDR3 is CASSLGGGDGYTF. In DNA, the CDR3 is TGTGCCAGCAGCTTGGGAGGGGGAGATGGCTACACCTTC.